The 8 T cell receptor beta chains listed next were all sequenced from one sample in a study of blood T cell repertoires in COVID-19 (dated by TCRdb to about 2020). Receptors were amplified or captured by the immunoSEQ multiplex PCR assay. TCRdb provides this immuneACCESS table in a form limited to in-frame rearrangements. Some clones are lacking; in checked studies, under half of them reflect an unresolved V gene, and why the rest are absent is not known. For this sample the table gives a few hundred thousand clones, of which 88% were detected only once. The top ten clones comprise 1.4% to 1.5% of the sample. The sequencing input was PBMCs or T cells enriched from blood (not recorded which). These receptors originate from a woman younger than 35 who had been exposed to COVID-19.

This chain links TRBV9 with TRBJ1-1; 7 bases agree with TRBD1. Germline assignment: CDR1 SGDLS and CDR2 YYNGEE. Germline trimming cut 3 bases from V and 5 bases from J; bases unmatched to any gene: 10. This CDR3 comprises 15 residues. The CDR3 loop is CASSGLGGGRTEAFF. CDR3 nucleotide sequence: TGTGCCAGCAGCGGATTAGGGGGCGGTAGGACTGAAGCTTTCTTT.

Points on this clone: In the same sample, other DNA sequences code for this CDR3. The chain is built from TRBV4-3 and TRBJ2-7; D is ambiguous. This CDR3 contains 13 residues. V dropped 0 bases and J dropped 3 bases, with 6 bases sitting between them. CDR1 is LGHNA, CDR2 YSLEER, per germline. Here the CDR3 reads CASSQDSSYEQYF. The CDR3 nucleotides are TGCGCCAGCAGCCAAGATTCCAGCTACGAGCAGTACTTC.

The chain carries TRBV5-1 and TRBJ1-1, with D maybe TRBD1 (6 bases). Germline values: CDR1 SGHRS, CDR2 YFSETQ. The CDR3 length is 16 residues. V lost 0 bases and J lost 1, with 13 bases in between. This chain's CDR3 is CASSLVVQGPNTEAFF. In DNA form, the CDR3 reads TGCGCCAGCAGCTTGGTAGTGCAGGGGCCGAACACTGAAGCTTTCTTT. Filled out from reference TRBV5-1 and TRBJ1-1, the complete variable domain reads KAGVTQTPRYLIKTRGQQVTLSCSPISGHRSVSWYQQTPGQGLQFLFEYFSETQRNKGNFPGRFSGRQFSNSRSEMNVSTLELGDSALYLCASSLVVQGPNTEAFFGQGTRLTVV.

The chain employs TRBV11-3 and TRBJ2-1; D may be TRBD2 (7 bases). The V gene's germline CDR1 is SGHNT and CDR2 YENEEA. V dropped 1 base and J dropped 4 bases, with 11 bases sitting between them. The CDR3 has 15 residues. CDR3 region: CASSLGRGGYNEQFF. CDR3 in DNA: TGTGCCAGCAGCTTAGGGAGGGGGGGATACAATGAGCAGTTCTTC.

This chain links TRBV9 with TRBJ2-5; TRBD2 aligns across 9 bases. The V gene end was trimmed by 2 bases and the J gene end by 5 bases; junction bases not matched to a gene: 7. Germline V lookup: CDR1 SGDLS, CDR2 YYNGEE. The CDR3 has 15 residues. CDR3 sequence reads: CASSVRPSGAETQYF. CDR3 DNA: TGTGCCAGCAGCGTCAGGCCTAGCGGGGCTGAGACCCAGTACTTC.

The rearrangement joins TRBV7-2 to TRBJ2-2; possibly TRBD2 for D (5 bases). The V and J ends lost 4 bases and 6 bases respectively, with 9 bases between them. In germline, CDR1 is SGHTA, CDR2 FQGNSA. This CDR3 comprises 13 residues. CDR3 nucleotide sequence: TGTGCCAGCAGCTCCCGGGGTGCCGGGGAGCTGTTTTTT. Translated, it gives CASSSRGAGELFF.

The genes are TRBV28 and TRBJ2-3; tentatively, D is TRBD2 (6 bases). Trimming stripped 6 bases from V and 4 bases from J, with 14 bases between. CDR3 length: 14 amino acids. The germline V gene encodes CDR1 MDHEN and CDR2 SYDVKM. The CDR3 DNA follows: TGTGCCAGCAGCCCGCCGGACTATGCAGATACGCAGTATTTT. Its translation: CASSPPDYADTQYF.

The chain has TRBV21-1 and TRBJ1-2; whether TRBD1, the table's D call, matches the DNA was not checked. TRBV21-1 is listed as a pseudogene. The CDR3 loop spans 16 amino acids. CDR3 loop: CASSKEGNRGNYGYTF. CDR3 sequence (DNA): TGTGCCAGCAGCAAAGAAGGCAACAGGGGGAACTATGGCTACACCTTC.